There are many counts of the clone carrying this TCR beta chain. What it binds is unknown. Germline V gives CDR1 MDHEN, CDR2 SYDVKM. This CDR3 is built from 13 residues. J was trimmed by 7 bases and V by 7 bases; bases with no gene match: 8. This sample is drawn from a study of T cells in Graves' hyperthyroidism and ophthalmopathy. Study-level points and caveats: Appearing also in blood were most of the thyroid clonotypes expanded above 0.001.

Ophthalmopathy patients had moderate-to-severe active disease, CAS ≥3, NOSPECS ≥4, and disease duration under 3 months. Clinical symptoms, serum thyroxine and TRAb, thyroid ultrasound and orbital computed tomography together formed the diagnostic basis. The CDR3 regions of TCR beta were amplified from RNA transcripts. TCR CDR3 regions were first amplified by RT-PCR with HTBI primers. TCRdb called the multiplex PCR reads again in MiXCR, with one record for every CDR3 protein. Here the sample spans 310,000 or so distinct CDR3 sequences, 17% being singletons. This rearrangement joins TRBV28 to TRBJ1-2; 8 bases are shared with TRBD1. This TCR was sampled from a woman aged 60-75 years with Graves' ophthalmopathy. Sequencing input: blood. CDR3 loop: CASNRGQGIGYTF. The DNA of the CDR3 is TGTGCCAGCAATCGCGGACAGGGTATTGGCTACACCTTC.